Below, 3 T cell receptor beta chains from the same sample are listed, as sequenced in a study of blood T cell repertoires in COVID-19. The table came from immunoSEQ multiplex PCR; TCRdb's copy has only in-frame clones and leaves some out. Of 88,000 or so clones in the sample, roughly 77% were seen once. The sequenced sample consisted of peripheral blood. The receptor set was obtained from a human donor in a cohort sampled during active COVID-19.

V gene TRBV3-1 (or the pseudogene TRBV3-2) combines with J gene TRBJ1-2; possibly TRBD1 for D (5 bases). CDR1 LGHDT and CDR2 YNNKEL come from the germline V gene (reference sequence). Trimming pared 1 base from V and 4 bases from J, leaving 13 bases between. CDR3 length equals 15 residues. CDR3 sequence reads: CASSQGRRGAYGYTF. CDR3 coding DNA: TGTGCCAGCAGCCAAGGAAGAAGGGGCGCCTATGGCTACACCTTC.

The V and J genes are TRBV5-1 and TRBJ2-7; D is perhaps TRBD2 (7 bases). V shed 1 base and J shed 2 bases, with 10 bases lying between them. Germline values: CDR1 SGHRS, CDR2 YFSETQ. This CDR3 has 14 residues. The CDR3 sequence: CASSLRGATYEQYF. The CDR3 coding sequence is TGCGCCAGCAGCTTGCGGGGGGCCACCTACGAGCAGTACTTC.

V is TRBV4-3 and J is TRBJ2-6; D might be TRBD2 (5 bases). With 4 bases removed from V and 0 bases from J, the gap between germline ends came to 25 bases. Germline CDR1 reads LGHNA; CDR2 reads YSLEER. The CDR3 consists of 21 residues. CDR3: CASSRTVLVGSVSSGANVLTF. The CDR3 DNA reads as TGCGCCAGCAGCCGGACCGTTTTAGTCGGTAGCGTGAGCTCTGGGGCCAACGTCCTGACTTTC.